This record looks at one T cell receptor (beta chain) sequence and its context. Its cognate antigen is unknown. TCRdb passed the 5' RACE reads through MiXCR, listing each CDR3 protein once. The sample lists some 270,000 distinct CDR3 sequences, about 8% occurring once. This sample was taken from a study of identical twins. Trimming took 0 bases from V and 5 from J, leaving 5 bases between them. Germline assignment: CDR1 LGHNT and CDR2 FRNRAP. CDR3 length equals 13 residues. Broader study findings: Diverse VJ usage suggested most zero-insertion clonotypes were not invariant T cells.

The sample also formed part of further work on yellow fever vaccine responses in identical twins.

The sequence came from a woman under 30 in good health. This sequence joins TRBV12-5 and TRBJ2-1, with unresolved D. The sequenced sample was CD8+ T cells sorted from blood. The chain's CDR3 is CASGLVGHNEQFF. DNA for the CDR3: TGTGCTAGTGGTTTGGTAGGGCACAATGAGCAGTTCTTC.